Each of the 30 T cell receptor beta chains below was sequenced from the same sample in a study of CD8 T cells in ankylosing spondylitis. One entry per CDR3 protein, called by TCRdb with MiXCR from the 5' RACE reads. The table includes roughly 42,000 distinct CDR3 sequences, 2.7% detected once. The sample consisted of blood, either unsorted or a sorted T cell fraction (not recorded which). These receptor sequences come from a male donor with ankylosing spondylitis or in good health (not recorded which).

The sample holds many counts of this clonotype. The V gene is TRBV9, the J gene TRBJ1-3; D might be TRBD1 (5 bases). The CDR3 sequence is 17 residues long. CDR1 and CDR2 (germline): SGDLS, YYNGEE. Trimming left V 0 bases short and J 1 base short, with 14 bases between. In DNA form, the CDR3 reads TGTGCCAGCAGCGTAGCGGCCGGCGGGGGTTCTGGAAACACCATATATTTT. The encoded protein is CASSVAAGGGSGNTIYF.

This clonotype was seen at least ten times. The chain uses TRBV9 and TRBJ1-6; 10 bases are shared with TRBD1. Germline loops: CDR1 SGDLS, CDR2 YYNGEE. V gave up 5 bases and J gave up 7 bases; unmatched junction bases: 9. The CDR3 is 16 residues long. The CDR3 DNA sequence: TGTGCCAGCAGTGGGGGTAGGGACAGGGGCAATTCACCCCTCCACTTT. As protein: CASSGGRDRGNSPLHF.

This clonotype has ten or more counts. This sequence joins TRBV9 and TRBJ2-1; TRBD2 agrees at 7 bases. The CDR3 sequence is 17 residues long. V lost 0 bases to trimming and J lost 4 bases; unmatched junction nucleotides: 10. CDR1 and CDR2 (germline): SGDLS, YYNGEE. The CDR3 DNA sequence: TGTGCCAGCAGCGTAGATGGGATGTGGGAGGGGTACAATGAGCAGTTCTTC. It codes for CASSVDGMWEGYNEQFF.

This clonotype was counted ten times or more. The chain employs TRBV9 and TRBJ2-6; 11 nucleotides match TRBD1. J was trimmed by 0 bases and V by 5 bases; bases with no gene match: 10. The CDR3 sequence is 19 residues long. From germline, CDR1 is SGDLS and CDR2 YYNGEE. The CDR3 bases are TGTGCCAGCAGTCGGGACAGGGGGAGTGAGGCCTCTGGGGCCAACGTCCTGACTTTC. Translating gives CASSRDRGSEASGANVLTF.

Of note for this clonotype: A read error is possible here, since a much larger clone lies one base away. The J gene is TRBJ2-1, the V gene TRBV9; 7 nucleotides align to TRBD2. The CDR3 has 15 amino acids. The germline gives CDR1 SGDLS, CDR2 YYNGEE. CDR3 coding DNA: TGTGCCAGCAGCGTCCGGCTAGCGGAGTACAATGAGCCGTTCTTC. Its translation is CASSVRLAEYNEPFF. Filled out from reference TRBV9 and TRBJ2-1, the complete variable domain reads DSGVTQTPKHLITATGQRVTLRCSPRSGDLSVYWYQQSLDQGLQFLIQYYNGEERAKGNILERFSAQQFPDLHSELNLSSLELGDSALYFCASSVRLAEYNEPFFGPGTRLTVL.

This clonotype was detected ten times or more. The chain has TRBV9 and TRBJ1-6; no clear D gene. V was clipped by 7 bases and J by 7 bases, with 12 bases between them. This CDR3 region has 13 residues. Germline V gives CDR1 SGDLS, CDR2 YYNGEE. CDR3 nucleotides: TGTGCCAGCGCAGCCGGGGTAAATTCACCCCTCCACTTT. Its translation is CASAAGVNSPLHF.

This clonotype was observed many times. The V gene is TRBV9, the J gene TRBJ1-2; D is ambiguous. The germline V gene encodes CDR1 SGDLS and CDR2 YYNGEE. CDR3 size: 12 residues. V was shortened by 1 base and J by 9 bases, with 10 bases between the two germline ends. The CDR3 sequence: CASSVPRPSYTF. For the CDR3, the DNA is TGTGCCAGCAGCGTACCTCGACCGAGCTACACCTTC.

At least ten counts were recorded for this clonotype. This chain joins TRBV9 and TRBJ2-1; no firm D call. Per germline, CDR1 SGDLS and CDR2 YYNGEE. Trimming took 4 bases from V and 8 from J, leaving 13 bases between them. The CDR3 totals 13 residues. The CDR3 reads CASSLSFGDEQFF. DNA of the CDR3: TGTGCCAGCAGCTTGAGTTTCGGCGATGAGCAGTTCTTC.

This clonotype occurred many times. The chain is built from TRBV9 and TRBJ2-4; 8 bases map to TRBD2. The CDR3 spans 14 residues. CDR1 and CDR2 from the germline V gene are SGDLS and YYNGEE. J was trimmed by 9 bases and V by 2 bases; bases with no gene match: 7. CDR3 DNA sequence: TGTGCCAGCAGCGTTAGCGGGACCGGGGGCATTCAGTACTTC. It specifies CASSVSGTGGIQYF.

The table lists this clonotype with many counts. The chain couples TRBV9 to TRBJ2-1, with unresolved D. Germline values: CDR1 SGDLS, CDR2 YYNGEE. The CDR3 is 16 amino acids. Trimming removed 4 bases from V and 2 bases from J, with 16 bases in between. The CDR3 spells CASSPSPGGTYNEQFF. For the CDR3, the DNA is TGTGCCAGCAGCCCCTCCCCTGGTGGCACCTACAATGAGCAGTTCTTC.

This clonotype was detected ten times or more. This chain's CDR3 is CASSVGGSEGEQFF. The CDR3 DNA follows: TGTGCCAGCAGCGTAGGCGGGTCGGAGGGTGAGCAGTTCTTC. The chain joins TRBV9 to TRBJ2-1; a possible D gene is TRBD2 (6 bases). The length of the CDR3 is 14 residues. Germline V gene data show CDR1 as SGDLS and CDR2 as YYNGEE. V was clipped by 0 bases and J by 9 bases, with 13 bases between them.

This clonotype was detected ten times or more. The chain has TRBV9 and TRBJ2-1; TRBD2 aligns across 10 bases. Germline CDR1 reads SGDLS; CDR2 reads YYNGEE. With 6 bases clipped from V and 2 bases from J, the junction kept 5 bases outside the gene matches. This CDR3 has 15 residues. The chain's CDR3 is CASTRTSGTYNEQFF. The CDR3 nucleotides read TGTGCCAGCACCAGGACTAGCGGAACCTACAATGAGCAGTTCTTC.

The sample holds many counts of this clonotype. The chain has TRBV9 and TRBJ2-1; 10 bases match TRBD2. Germline CDR1 SGDLS, CDR2 YYNGEE. J was trimmed by 8 bases and V by 5 bases; bases with no gene match: 19. The CDR3 consists of 18 residues. The CDR3: CASSRATGTSGIGDEQFF. The CDR3 DNA is TGTGCCAGCAGTCGCGCTACTGGAACTAGCGGGATAGGCGATGAGCAGTTCTTC.

There are many counts of this clonotype. J is TRBJ2-7 and V is TRBV9, with 11 bases that match TRBD2. The CDR3 consists of 14 residues. V was pared by 0 bases and J by 5 bases, with 1 base of the junction left unmatched. Germline-derived CDR1 and CDR2 are SGDLS and YYNGEE. The CDR3 nucleotides read TGTGCCAGCAGCGTAGTAGCGGGAGGGGACGAGCAGTACTTC. Protein sequence: CASSVVAGGDEQYF.

At least ten counts were recorded for this clonotype. This chain uses TRBV9 with TRBJ2-6; perhaps TRBD2 as D (5 bases). The V end was cut by 3 bases, the J end by 4 bases, with 8 bases between. CDR1 is SGDLS, CDR2 YYNGEE, per germline. The CDR3 has 14 amino acids. In DNA, the CDR3 is TGTGCCAGCAGCGGAGGGTCCGGGGCCAACGTCCTGACTTTC. It is translated as CASSGGSGANVLTF.

This clonotype was seen repeatedly, ten times or more. The V and J genes are TRBV9 and TRBJ2-3; D gene unclear. Germline V CDR1 and CDR2: SGDLS, YYNGEE. This CDR3 comprises 14 residues. The V gene lost 2 bases and the J gene lost 5 bases, with 12 bases spanning the gap. The CDR3 protein is CASSVSSARDTQYF. The DNA for the CDR3 is TGTGCCAGCAGCGTTTCGAGTGCTAGAGATACGCAGTATTTT.

This clonotype was counted ten times or more. This rearrangement joins TRBV9 to TRBJ2-3, with unresolved D. This CDR3 is 15 amino acids long. CDR1 and CDR2 from the germline V gene are SGDLS and YYNGEE. V shed 0 bases and J shed 3 bases, with 11 bases lying between them. The CDR3 region is CASSVARGRTDTQYF. The CDR3 coding sequence is TGTGCCAGCAGCGTAGCGAGAGGCAGAACAGATACGCAGTATTTT.

This clonotype was detected ten times or more. The chain combines TRBV9 with TRBJ2-1; 14 bases align to TRBD2. CDR3 length: 17 residues. Trimming cost V 0 bases and J 4 bases; bases outside gene matches: 3. Germline CDR1 reads SGDLS; CDR2 reads YYNGEE. The CDR3, as DNA: TGTGCCAGCAGCGTAGGACTAGCGGGAGGGGGGTACAATGAGCAGTTCTTC. This encodes CASSVGLAGGGYNEQFF.

This clonotype was seen at least ten times. This chain uses TRBV9 with TRBJ2-1; 14 bases map to TRBD2. Trimming took 0 bases from V and 2 from J; bases not matched to a gene: 4. The CDR3 is 18 amino acids. In germline, CDR1 is SGDLS, CDR2 YYNGEE. The CDR3 loop is CASSVGLAGGGTYNEQFF. CDR3 nucleotide sequence: TGTGCCAGCAGCGTAGGACTAGCGGGAGGGGGGACCTACAATGAGCAGTTCTTC.

This clonotype came up many times. The CDR3 nucleotides are TGTGCCAGCAGCGCTGGACACCTGGGGACTGAAGCTTTCTTT. Its protein is CASSAGHLGTEAFF. The V call is TRBV9, the J call TRBJ1-1, with TRBD1 as a possible D gene (5 bases). Germline loops: CDR1 SGDLS, CDR2 YYNGEE. V was pared by 3 bases and J by 5 bases, with 14 bases between. The CDR3 sequence is 14 residues long.

There are many counts of this clonotype. This chain uses TRBV9 with TRBJ2-5, with a tentative D call TRBD2 (5 bases). V was trimmed by 1 base and J by 2 bases, leaving 9 bases between them. Germline assignment: CDR1 SGDLS and CDR2 YYNGEE. CDR3 size: 14 residues. As DNA, the CDR3 is TGTGCCAGCAGCGTATCTAGCAGACAAGAGACCCAGTACTTC. As protein: CASSVSSRQETQYF.

The chain is built from TRBV9 and TRBJ2-1; D assignment may be TRBD1 or TRBD2 (5 bases each). Trimming left V 1 base short and J 2 bases short, with 10 bases between. Germline CDR1 SGDLS, CDR2 YYNGEE. The CDR3 sequence is 15 residues long. The CDR3 bases are TGTGCCAGCAGCGTAACCCCGGGACCCTACAATGAGCAGTTCTTC. This sequence encodes CASSVTPGPYNEQFF. Looking up the rest from reference TRBV9 and TRBJ2-1 gives the full variable domain: DSGVTQTPKHLITATGQRVTLRCSPRSGDLSVYWYQQSLDQGLQFLIQYYNGEERAKGNILERFSAQQFPDLHSELNLSSLELGDSALYFCASSVTPGPYNEQFFGPGTRLTVL.

This clonotype has ten or more counts. The CDR3 sequence: CANNPQKAGNTIYF. In nucleotides, the CDR3 is TGTGCCAACAACCCCCAGAAGGCTGGAAACACCATATATTTT. The chain has TRBV14 and TRBJ1-3; D is ambiguous. Deletions cut 10 bases from V and 2 bases from J, with 15 bases between. Per germline, CDR1 SGHDN and CDR2 FVKESK. The CDR3 runs 14 residues.

In its sample, this clonotype was seen many times. This sequence joins TRBV9 and TRBJ2-1; tentatively, D is TRBD2 (5 bases). The CDR3 has 12 amino acids. V shed 4 bases and J shed 9 bases, with 11 bases lying between them. Germline-derived CDR1 and CDR2 are SGDLS and YYNGEE. CDR3 DNA: TGTGCCAGCAGCTCGGGGATCGGTGAGCAGTTCTTC. Its protein is CASSSGIGEQFF.

This clonotype was seen at least ten times. The rearrangement uses TRBV9 and TRBJ2-3; 8 bases are a match to TRBD2. Per germline, CDR1 SGDLS and CDR2 YYNGEE. This CDR3 region has 15 residues. Trimming removed 1 base from V and 2 bases from J; junction bases left unmatched: 3. CDR3 amino acids: CASSVSSGTTDTQYF. CDR3 coding DNA: TGTGCCAGCAGCGTAAGTAGCGGGACCACAGATACGCAGTATTTT.

This clonotype showed up many times. This rearrangement joins TRBV9 to TRBJ2-7; 7 nucleotides agree with TRBD1. The germline CDR1 and CDR2 sequences are SGDLS and YYNGEE. Losses at the gene ends were 0 bases for V and 0 bases for J; bases not matched to a gene: 6. The CDR3 extends over 16 amino acids. The CDR3 spells CASSVAGSGGSYEQYF. The CDR3 nucleotides read TGTGCCAGCAGCGTAGCTGGGTCAGGGGGCTCCTACGAGCAGTACTTC.

This clonotype was observed at least ten times. The chain couples TRBV9 to TRBJ2-1; the match to TRBD2 covers 7 bases. Germline CDR1 is SGDLS and CDR2 is YYNGEE. CDR3 length: 17 amino acids. Trimming cost V 0 bases and J 3 bases; bases outside gene matches: 9. In nucleotides, the CDR3 is TGTGCCAGCAGCGTAGCCGCTGGCGGGAGATACTACAATGAGCAGTTCTTC. This codes for CASSVAAGGRYYNEQFF.

At least ten counts were recorded for this clonotype. V and J are TRBV9 and TRBJ2-3; possible D gene TRBD2, 6 bases. The V end was cut by 4 bases, the J end by 5 bases, with 17 bases between. The CDR3 spans 15 residues. Germline V CDR1 and CDR2: SGDLS, YYNGEE. CDR3 protein: CASSPPGGLRDTQYF. CDR3 in DNA: TGTGCCAGCAGCCCCCCAGGAGGGTTGAGAGATACGCAGTATTTT.

This clonotype has a count of ten or more. This chain links TRBV9 with TRBJ2-3; D is perhaps TRBD1 or TRBD2 (5 bases each). Trimming removed 4 bases at V and 0 bases at J, with 12 bases between. The CDR3 runs to 15 residues. CDR1 is SGDLS, CDR2 YYNGEE, per germline. Here the CDR3 reads CASSLSGRSTDTQYF. The CDR3 DNA is TGTGCCAGCAGCCTATCGGGGCGGAGCACAGATACGCAGTATTTT.

This clonotype was recorded many times. The chain uses TRBV9 and TRBJ2-1, with 13 bases fitting TRBD2. CDR3 length equals 19 residues. The J segment lost 2 bases and the V segment lost 3 bases, leaving 11 bases of the junction unmatched. Germline V gene data show CDR1 as SGDLS and CDR2 as YYNGEE. The CDR3 protein is CASSEVGLAGEGPYNEQFF. The CDR3 DNA is TGTGCCAGCAGCGAGGTCGGACTAGCGGGAGAAGGCCCCTACAATGAGCAGTTCTTC.